This section outlines one TCR beta chain sequence together with its context. Its antigen is undetermined. The data are from a study of CD4 T cells in relation to SARS-CoV-2 and coronaviruses. About the research overall: ViraFEST: approximately 10-day antigen culture of PBMCs, then TCR beta CDR3 sequencing. The restricting HLA molecule for shared crossreactive spike epitopes was mapped.

Only in-frame clones appear in the TCRdb table, and some are missing; sequencing was by immunoSEQ multiplex PCR. The table lists more than 20,000 clones, roughly 72% of them singletons. General study findings and limits: Monoreactive clones expanded significantly more to SARS-CoV-2 than crossreactive clones did.

CD4+ T cells from unexposed donors were obtained before the COVID-19 pandemic (2011-2018). The cells were cultured for 10 days before CD4+ T cells were isolated. Half the medium was replaced with IL-2 medium on days 3 and 7. This CDR3 contains 15 residues. The V gene end was trimmed by 0 bases and the J gene end by 7 bases; junction bases not matched to a gene: 7. The chain recombines TRBV6-7 with TRBJ2-7; TRBD1 aligns across 9 bases. TRBV6-7 is identified as an open reading frame with a role that is uncertain. This receptor was taken from a human donor in good health. Sequencing used CD4+ T cells from PBMCs, cultured in vitro. CDR3 DNA sequence: TGTGCCAGCAGTTACTCGAGGGACAGGGTAATAGAGCAGTACTTC. Encoded protein: CASSYSRDRVIEQYF.